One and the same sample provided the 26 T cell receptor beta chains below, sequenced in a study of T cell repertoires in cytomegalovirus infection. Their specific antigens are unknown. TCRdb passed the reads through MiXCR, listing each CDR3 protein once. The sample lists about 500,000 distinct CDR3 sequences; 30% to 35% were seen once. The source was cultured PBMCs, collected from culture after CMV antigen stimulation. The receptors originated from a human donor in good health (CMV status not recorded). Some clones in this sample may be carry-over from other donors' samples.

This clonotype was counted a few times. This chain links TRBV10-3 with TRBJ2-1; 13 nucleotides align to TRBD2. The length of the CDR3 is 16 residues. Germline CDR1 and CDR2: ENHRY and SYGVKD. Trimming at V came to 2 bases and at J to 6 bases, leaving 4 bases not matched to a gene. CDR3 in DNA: TGTGCCATCAGTGAGCCGACTAGCGGGAGGTTCAATGAGCAGTTCTTC. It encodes CAISEPTSGRFNEQFF.

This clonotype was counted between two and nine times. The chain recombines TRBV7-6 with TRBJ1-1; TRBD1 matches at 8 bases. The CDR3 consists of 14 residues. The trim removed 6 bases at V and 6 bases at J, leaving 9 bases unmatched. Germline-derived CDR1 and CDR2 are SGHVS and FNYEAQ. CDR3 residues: CASSTYRGTAEAFF. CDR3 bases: TGTGCCAGCAGTACCTACAGGGGGACGGCTGAAGCTTTCTTT.

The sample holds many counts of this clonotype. The CDR3 region is CASCGQGVNYGYTF. The DNA for the CDR3 is TGTGCCAGCTGTGGACAGGGGGTGAACTATGGCTACACCTTC. The chain couples TRBV6-5 to TRBJ1-2; 10 nucleotides match TRBD1. The CDR3 has 14 residues. Germline lookup yields CDR1 MNHEY and CDR2 SVGAGI. V trimming: 8 bases; J trimming: 2 bases; junction bases outside the gene matches: 5.

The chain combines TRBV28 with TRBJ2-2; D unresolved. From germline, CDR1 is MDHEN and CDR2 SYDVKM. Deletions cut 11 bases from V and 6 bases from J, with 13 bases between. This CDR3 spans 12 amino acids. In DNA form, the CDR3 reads TGTGCCTGCCGGAACTGGCCCGGGGAGCTGTTTTTT. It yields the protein CACRNWPGELFF.

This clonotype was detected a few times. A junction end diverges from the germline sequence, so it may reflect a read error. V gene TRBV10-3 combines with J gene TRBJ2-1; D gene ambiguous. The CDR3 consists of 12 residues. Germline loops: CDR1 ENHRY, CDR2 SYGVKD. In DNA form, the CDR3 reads TGTGCCATCGGTGACGAGTACAATGAGCAGTTCTTC. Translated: CAIGDEYNEQFF.

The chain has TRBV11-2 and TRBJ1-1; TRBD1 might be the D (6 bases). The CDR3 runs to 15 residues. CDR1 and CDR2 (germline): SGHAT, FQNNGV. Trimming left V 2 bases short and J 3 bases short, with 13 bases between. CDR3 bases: TGTGCCAGCAGCTTACGGCAGGGGTCGGACACTGAAGCTTTCTTT. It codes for CASSLRQGSDTEAFF.

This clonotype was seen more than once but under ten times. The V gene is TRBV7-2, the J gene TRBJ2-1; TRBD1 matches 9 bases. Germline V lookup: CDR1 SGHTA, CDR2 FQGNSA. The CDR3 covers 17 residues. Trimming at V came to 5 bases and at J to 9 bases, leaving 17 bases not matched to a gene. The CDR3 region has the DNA TGTGCCAGCAGCCGAGGCTCGGGACAGGGAGATTTGGGTGAGCAGTTCTTC. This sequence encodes CASSRGSGQGDLGEQFF.

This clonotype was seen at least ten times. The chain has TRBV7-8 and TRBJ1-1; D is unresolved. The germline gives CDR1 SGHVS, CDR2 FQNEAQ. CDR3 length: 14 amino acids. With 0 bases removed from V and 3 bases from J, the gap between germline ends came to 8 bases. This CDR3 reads CASSLAGWDTEAFF. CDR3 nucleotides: TGTGCCAGCAGCTTAGCAGGGTGGGACACTGAAGCTTTCTTT. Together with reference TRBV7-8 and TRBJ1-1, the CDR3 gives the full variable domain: GAGVSQSPRYKVAKRGQDVALRCDPISGHVSLFWYQQALGQGPEFLTYFQNEAQLDKSGLPSDRFFAERPEGSVSTLKIQRTQQEDSAVYLCASSLAGWDTEAFFGQGTRLTVV.

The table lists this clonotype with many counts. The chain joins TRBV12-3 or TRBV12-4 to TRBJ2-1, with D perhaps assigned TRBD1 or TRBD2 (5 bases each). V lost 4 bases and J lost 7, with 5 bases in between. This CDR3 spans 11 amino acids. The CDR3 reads CASSWGNEQFF. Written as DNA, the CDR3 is TGTGCCAGCAGTTGGGGGAATGAGCAGTTCTTC.

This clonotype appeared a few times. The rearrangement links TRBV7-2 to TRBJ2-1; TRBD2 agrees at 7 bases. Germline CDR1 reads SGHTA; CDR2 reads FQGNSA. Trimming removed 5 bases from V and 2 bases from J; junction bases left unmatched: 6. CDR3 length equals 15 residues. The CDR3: CASSPSTSTYNEQFF. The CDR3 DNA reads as TGTGCCAGCAGCCCCTCGACTAGCACCTACAATGAGCAGTTCTTC.

The CDR3 spells CASSLNSRGRDGYTF. CDR3 nucleotides: TGCGCCAGCAGCTTGAACTCCAGAGGAAGGGATGGCTACACCTTC. The rearrangement uses TRBV5-1 and TRBJ1-2; no definite D call. The CDR3 runs to 15 residues. Germline V gives CDR1 SGHRS, CDR2 YFSETQ. Between the trimmed V and J ends, which lost 1 base and 6 bases, there was a span of 16 bases.

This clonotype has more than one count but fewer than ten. The CDR3 coding sequence is TGCGCCAGCAGCCAGGACTCTTTCCGGGGAGGGCCAGATACGCAGTATTTT. This encodes CASSQDSFRGGPDTQYF. The V and J genes are TRBV4-1 and TRBJ2-3, with TRBD2 identical over 7 bases. Looked up from germline, CDR1 is MGHRA and CDR2 is YSYEKL. CDR3 length equals 17 residues. Unmatched junction bases numbered 13, after V lost 3 bases and J lost 4 bases.

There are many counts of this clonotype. CDR3 in DNA: TGTGCCAGCAGCGCCTGGACTAGCGGGTTATACAATGAGCAGTTCTTC. Protein product: CASSAWTSGLYNEQFF. The rearrangement joins TRBV7-2 to TRBJ2-1; 11 nucleotides align to TRBD2. V gave up 5 bases and J gave up 4 bases; unmatched junction bases: 7. CDR1 is SGHTA, CDR2 FQGNSA, per germline. The CDR3 length is 16 residues.

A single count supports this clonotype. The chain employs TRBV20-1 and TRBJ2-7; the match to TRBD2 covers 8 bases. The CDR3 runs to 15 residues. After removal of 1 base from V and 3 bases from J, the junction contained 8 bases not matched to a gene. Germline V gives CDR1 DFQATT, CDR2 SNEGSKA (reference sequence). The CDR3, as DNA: TGCAGTGCTAGAGTCGGCGGGACTAGTCGCTACGAGCAGTACTTC. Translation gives CSARVGGTSRYEQYF.

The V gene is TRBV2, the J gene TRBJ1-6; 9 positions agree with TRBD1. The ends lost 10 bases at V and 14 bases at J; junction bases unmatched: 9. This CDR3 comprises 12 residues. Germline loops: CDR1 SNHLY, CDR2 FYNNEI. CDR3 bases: TGTGCCACCTGGACAGGGGTAGGGGCCCTCCACTTT. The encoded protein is CATWTGVGALHF.

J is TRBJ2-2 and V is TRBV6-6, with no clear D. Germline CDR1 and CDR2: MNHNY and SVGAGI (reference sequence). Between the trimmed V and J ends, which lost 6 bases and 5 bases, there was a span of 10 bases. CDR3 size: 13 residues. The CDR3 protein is CASRMGETGELFF. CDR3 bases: TGTGCCAGCAGGATGGGCGAGACCGGGGAGCTGTTTTTT.

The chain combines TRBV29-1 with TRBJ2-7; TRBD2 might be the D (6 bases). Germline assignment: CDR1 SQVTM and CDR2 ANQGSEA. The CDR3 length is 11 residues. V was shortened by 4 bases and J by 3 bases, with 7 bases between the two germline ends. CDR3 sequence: CSVATSYEQYV. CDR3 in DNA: TGCAGCGTTGCGACTAGCTACGAGCAGTACGTC.

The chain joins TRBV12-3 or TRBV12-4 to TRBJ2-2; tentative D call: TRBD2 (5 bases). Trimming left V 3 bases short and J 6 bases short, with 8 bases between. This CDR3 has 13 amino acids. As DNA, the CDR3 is TGTGCCAGCAGTTTCGACGGGGCCGGGGAGCTGTTTTTT. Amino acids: CASSFDGAGELFF.

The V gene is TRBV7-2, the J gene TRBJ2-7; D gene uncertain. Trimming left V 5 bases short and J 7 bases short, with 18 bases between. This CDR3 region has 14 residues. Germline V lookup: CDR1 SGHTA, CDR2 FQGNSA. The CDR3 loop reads CASSLDLSALEQYF. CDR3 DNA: TGTGCCAGCAGCCTGGACCTTTCAGCACTAGAGCAGTACTTC.

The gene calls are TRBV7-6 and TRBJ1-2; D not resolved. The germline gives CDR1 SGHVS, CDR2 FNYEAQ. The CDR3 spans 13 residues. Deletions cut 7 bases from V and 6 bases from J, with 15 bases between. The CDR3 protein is CASTDLTEDGYTF. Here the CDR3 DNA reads TGTGCCAGCACCGACTTGACGGAAGATGGCTACACCTTC.

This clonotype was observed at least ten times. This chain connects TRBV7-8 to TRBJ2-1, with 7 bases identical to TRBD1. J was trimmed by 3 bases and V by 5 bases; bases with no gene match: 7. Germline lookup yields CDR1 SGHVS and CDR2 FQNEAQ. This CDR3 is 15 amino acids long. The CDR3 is CASSVDRVLYNEQFF. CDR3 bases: TGTGCCAGCAGCGTCGACAGGGTTCTCTACAATGAGCAGTTCTTC.

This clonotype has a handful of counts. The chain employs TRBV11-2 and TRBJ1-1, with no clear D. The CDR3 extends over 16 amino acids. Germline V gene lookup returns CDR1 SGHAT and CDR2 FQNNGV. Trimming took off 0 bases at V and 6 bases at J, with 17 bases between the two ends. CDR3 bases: TGTGCCAGCAGCTTAGATCTAAGTCCCATGGGCGCTGAAGCTTTCTTT. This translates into CASSLDLSPMGAEAFF.

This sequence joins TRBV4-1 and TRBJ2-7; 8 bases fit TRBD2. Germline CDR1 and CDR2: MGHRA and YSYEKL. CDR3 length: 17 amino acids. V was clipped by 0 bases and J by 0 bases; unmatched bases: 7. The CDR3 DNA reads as TGCGCCAGCAGCCAAGATAATATTAGCGGGGCCTCCTACGAGCAGTACGTC. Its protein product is CASSQDNISGASYEQYV.

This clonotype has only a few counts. CDR3 amino acids: CAISGGDTNIQYF. CDR3 sequence (DNA): TGTGCCATCAGTGGAGGGGACACAAACATTCAGTACTTC. The rearrangement links TRBV10-3 to TRBJ2-4; D possibly corresponds to TRBD1 (6 bases). Germline loops: CDR1 ENHRY, CDR2 SYGVKD. CDR3 size: 13 residues. Between the trimmed V and J ends, which lost 4 bases and 6 bases, there was a span of 10 bases.

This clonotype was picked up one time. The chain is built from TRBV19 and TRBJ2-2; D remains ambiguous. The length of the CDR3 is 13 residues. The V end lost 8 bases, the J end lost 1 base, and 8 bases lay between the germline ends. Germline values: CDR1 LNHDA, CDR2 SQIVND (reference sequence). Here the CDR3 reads CASRAVNTGELFF. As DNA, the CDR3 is TGTGCCAGTCGGGCAGTGAACACCGGGGAGCTGTTTTTT.

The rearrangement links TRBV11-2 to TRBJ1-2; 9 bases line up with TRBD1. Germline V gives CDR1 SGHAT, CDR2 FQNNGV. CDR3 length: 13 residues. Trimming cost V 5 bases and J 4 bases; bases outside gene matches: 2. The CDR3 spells CASSVQGAYGYTF. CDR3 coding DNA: TGTGCCAGCAGCGTACAGGGGGCCTATGGCTACACCTTC.